This section outlines one T cell receptor beta chain sequence together with its context. The antigen is unknown. Germline is not matched at one junction end, which may reflect a read error. These data are taken from a study of cytomegalovirus exposure and HLA in healthy donors. Study observations and caveats: Cytomegalovirus status was reportedly diagnosed by the classifier with high sensitivity and specificity.

CDR3 length equals 13 residues. In germline, CDR1 is MDHEN, CDR2 SYDVKM. Assay used: immunoSEQ multiplex PCR; TCRdb lists only in-frame clones, some missing. The sample comprises some 220,000 clones, 75% to 95% of which are singletons, and more than 1% rests with the top ten. The TCR sequence derives from a young woman in good health and CMV-seronegative. The V call is TRBV28, the J call TRBJ1-2; 11 bases map to TRBD1. Sequencing input: PBMCs. The CDR3 DNA follows: TGTGCCAGCAGTCTCACCGGACAGGGGGCTAATCAGTTC. This translates into CASSLTGQGANQF.